Sequencing of this T cell receptor beta chain was carried out in a study of memory CD4+ T cells and cytomegalovirus serostatus (dated by TCRdb to about 2019). In terms of the full investigation: The cohort comprised roughly 35 healthy Belgian adults, 9 CMV seropositive and 24 CMV seronegative. To replicate a published TCR-based CMV serostatus classifier, the study sequenced CD4+ memory TCRbeta repertoires from a Belgian cohort whose cytomegalovirus serostatus was known. Results the study describes overall, beyond this receptor: On the Belgian cohort, the classifier based on the original framework reached a median bootstrapped AUC of 0.95, with a 95% CI of 0.76-1.00. For predicting CMV serostatus, the median bootstrapped AUC was roughly 0.95 using the original framework and approximately 0.91 using a US-trained random forest. Only CD4+CD45RO+ memory cells were sequenced, unlike the original study, which covered naive and memory CD4+ and CD8+ populations. The results were interpreted as suggesting that the CMV-associated TCR signature is largely present in the CD4+ memory repertoire. Among the roughly 160 previously reported CMV-associated TCRbeta sequences, 67 showed up in the CD4+ memory repertoires, with each one found in between one and five individuals.

Genomic DNA was extracted from sorted cells with the Quick-DNA Microprep Kit. Amplification of TCRbeta DNA was done with the immunoSEQ hsTCRbeta kit, following the protocol from the manufacturer. An Illumina MiSeq instrument was used to sequence the TCRbeta libraries. In the source study's methods: Once out-of-frame sequences had been removed, approximately 2,000,000 distinct TCRbeta sequences were left, which works out to an average of around 70,000 per individual. Two values were used to score each individual: the count of 150 to 200 previously reported CMV-associated TCRbeta sequences and the total count of productive distinct TCRbeta sequences. A beta-binomial model was reimplemented in Python, and scikit-learn random forests with default parameters were trained on US cohort data. Classifier performance on the Belgian cohort was summarized as median AUC with percentile confidence intervals calculated over 10,000 bootstrap iterations. Entries here come from immuneACCESS through TCRdb and include only in-frame sequences with V and J called. Some clones fail to appear in such tables; in the studies checked, an unresolved V gene covers under half of the shortfall, and the cause of the remainder is unknown. The V and J calls and clone size were taken over from that table, and D and trimming were inferred from the DNA. Recorded for this sample are 50,000 to 75,000 clones; approximately 78% of them occurred a single time. The top ten hold approximately 0.92% of the sample.

A FACSAria II was used to sort memory CD4+ T cells, defined as single viable CD3+CD4+CD8-CD45RO+ cells. CMV serostatus was determined with a Roche Elecsys assay detecting serum IgG against CMV pp150, pp28, p38 and p52. After thawing, total CD4+ T cells were enriched by positive selection with CD4 magnetic microbeads. The samples came from a different study that was designed specifically to examine the CD4+ T cell memory repertoire. Peripheral blood mononuclear cells were isolated and cryopreserved according to standard operating procedures, and serum was stored at -80 degrees C. Staining used CD3-PerCP (BW264/56), CD4-APC (RPA-T4), CD45RO-PE (UCHT1) and CD8-Pacific Orange (3B5) antibodies, with Sytox blue excluding non-viable cells. CDR1 LNHDA and CDR2 SQIVND were looked up in the germline V gene (reference sequence). The CDR3 has 17 amino acids, counting the end cysteine and phenylalanine. Only the CDR3 DNA is retained, 51 bases long and in frame from the first base. Germline trimming: 4 bases from V, 5 bases from J; junction bases outside gene matches: 10.

With respect to this clone: Its cognate antigen has yet to be identified. Base qualities are missing; no much larger clone stands one base away.

This TCR was recovered from an adult in good health and CMV-seronegative. The material sequenced was memory CD4+ T cells from blood. The chain couples TRBV19 to TRBJ2-1, with 11 bases matching TRBD2. CDR3 reads: CASSSTSSGGRHNEQFF. At the DNA level, the sequence is TGTGCCAGTAGTAGCACGTCTAGCGGGGGGAGGCACAATGAGCAGTTCTTC.